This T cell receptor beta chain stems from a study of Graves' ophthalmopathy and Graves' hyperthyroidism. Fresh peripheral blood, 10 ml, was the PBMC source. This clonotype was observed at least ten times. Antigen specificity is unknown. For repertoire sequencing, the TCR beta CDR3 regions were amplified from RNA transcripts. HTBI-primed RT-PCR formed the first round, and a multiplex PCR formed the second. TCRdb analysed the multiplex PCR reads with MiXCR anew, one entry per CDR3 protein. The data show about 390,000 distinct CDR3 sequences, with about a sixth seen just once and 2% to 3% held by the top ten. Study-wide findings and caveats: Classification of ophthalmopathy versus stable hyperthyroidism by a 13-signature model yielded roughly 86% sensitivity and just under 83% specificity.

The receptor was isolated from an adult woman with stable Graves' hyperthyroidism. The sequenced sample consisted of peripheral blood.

The chain's CDR3 is CASSLGSSEAFF. The CDR3 DNA sequence: TGTGCCAGCAGTTTAGGGTCCTCTGAAGCTTTCTTT. The chain couples TRBV12-3 or TRBV12-4 to TRBJ1-1; no definite D call. This CDR3 comprises 12 residues. V was trimmed by 1 base and J by 6 bases, leaving 6 bases between them.